The 32 T cell receptor beta chains below were found in one sample sequenced in a study of CD8 T cells in ankylosing spondylitis. Antigen specificity for these receptors is unknown. Overall study results and limits: Apparently characteristic of ankylosing spondylitis blood was a TCR beta motif (fewer than 10 highly homologous variants).

MiXCR was run by TCRdb on the 5' RACE reads, yielding one entry per CDR3 protein. The sample records approximately 300,000 distinct CDR3 sequences, under 8.5% being singletons. Sequences were obtained from blood, either unsorted or a sorted T cell fraction (not recorded which). The receptors come from a male donor with ankylosing spondylitis.

This clonotype was observed a few times. The chain uses TRBV29-1 and TRBJ1-1; possible D gene TRBD1, 5 bases. The CDR3 contains 13 residues. The V gene's germline CDR1 is SQVTM and CDR2 ANQGSEA. The germline V and J ends were trimmed by 7 bases and 1 base, with 13 bases remaining between them. CDR3 loop: CSASLGGNTEAFF. CDR3 coding DNA: TGCAGCGCCTCGTTGGGGGGGAACACTGAAGCTTTCTTT.

The chain uses TRBV15 and TRBJ2-3, with no clear D. Trimming cost V 0 bases and J 0 bases, with 4 bases left between them. CDR1 and CDR2 from the germline V gene are LNHNV and YYDKDF (reference sequence). This CDR3 is built from 14 residues. In DNA, the CDR3 is TGTGCCACCAGCAGAGATATAAGCACAGATACGCAGTATTTT. This translates into CATSRDISTDTQYF.

By sample share, this clonotype is medium-sized (0.01 to 0.1%). V is TRBV4-1 and J is TRBJ2-1, with unresolved D. Per the germline V gene, CDR1 is MGHRA and CDR2 is YSYEKL. This CDR3 region has 13 residues. Trimming cost V 3 bases and J 1 base, with 4 bases left between them. CDR3 DNA sequence: TGCGCCAGCAGCCACGGGTCCTACAATGAGCAGTTCTTC. This encodes CASSHGSYNEQFF.

The chain links TRBV9 to TRBJ2-7; 12 bases are shared with TRBD1. Germline V lookup: CDR1 SGDLS, CDR2 YYNGEE. V lost 2 bases to trimming and J lost 6 bases; unmatched junction nucleotides: 6. This CDR3 region has 15 residues. In DNA, the CDR3 is TGTGCCAGCAGCGTGGGGACAGGGGGCGGGGGCGAGCAGTACTTC. Translating it yields CASSVGTGGGGEQYF.

This clonotype was recorded many times. The V gene is TRBV12-3 or TRBV12-4, the J gene TRBJ1-1, with D perhaps TRBD1 (5 bases). V was cut by 0 bases and J by 7 bases, with 9 bases left in between. The CDR3 sequence is 13 residues long. The CDR3 sequence is CASSLALGDEAFF. In DNA, the CDR3 is TGTGCCAGCAGTTTAGCGCTAGGGGATGAAGCTTTCTTT.

There are many counts of this clonotype. CDR3 protein: CASSLSSNYGYTF. CDR3 coding DNA: TGTGCCAGCTCACTATCCTCAAACTATGGCTACACCTTC. The chain is built from TRBV18 and TRBJ1-2; unclear D gene. V lost 4 bases and J 2 bases, leaving 8 bases between the germline ends. The CDR3 runs to 13 residues. From germline, CDR1 is KGHSH and CDR2 LQKENI.

This clonotype showed up many times. The chain carries TRBV29-1 and TRBJ2-2; 8 bases agree with TRBD1. CDR1 and CDR2 (germline): SQVTM, ANQGSEA. V lost 2 bases and J lost 7; bases outside the gene matches: 3. The CDR3 has 13 residues. CDR3 sequence (DNA): TGCAGCGTTGAACAGGGGGCAAACGGGGAGCTGTTTTTT. It specifies CSVEQGANGELFF.

There are a few counts of this clonotype. The rearrangement links TRBV27 to TRBJ1-1; the D gene is possibly TRBD1 (6 bases). Germline-derived CDR1 and CDR2 are MNHEY and SMNVEV (reference sequence). V lost 6 bases, J lost 2 bases, and 13 bases lay in between. This CDR3 has 14 amino acids. The CDR3 DNA reads TGTGCCAGCAGATTACAGGGACCAAACACTGAAGCTTTCTTT. Protein: CASRLQGPNTEAFF.

The gene calls are TRBV5-1 and TRBJ2-5; TRBD2 is a possible D gene (6 bases). CDR3 length: 12 residues. Germline loops: CDR1 SGHRS, CDR2 YFSETQ. V gave up 4 bases and J gave up 5 bases, with 9 bases separating them. The CDR3 region is CASSAGLETQYF. The CDR3 nucleotides are TGCGCCAGCAGCGCGGGACTGGAGACCCAGTACTTC.

This clonotype was picked up a small number of times. This chain links TRBV10-3 with TRBJ1-4, with 9 bases identical to TRBD1. The CDR3 spans 14 residues. Germline values: CDR1 ENHRY, CDR2 SYGVKD. J lost 8 bases, V lost 4 bases, and 5 bases had no gene match. Here the CDR3 DNA reads TGTGCCATCAGTGCCGGGACAGGGAGAGAAAAACTGTTTTTT. Residues: CAISAGTGREKLFF.

At least ten counts were recorded for this clonotype. J is TRBJ2-2 and V is TRBV4-1; D gene ambiguous. The germline CDR1 and CDR2 sequences are MGHRA and YSYEKL. Between the trimmed V and J ends, which lost 4 bases and 0 bases, there was a span of 18 bases. This CDR3 region has 18 residues. The CDR3, as DNA: TGCGCCAGCAGCCCTTCCCCCCTGGCAGTATCGAACACCGGGGAGCTGTTTTTT. Amino acids: CASSPSPLAVSNTGELFF.

This clonotype was counted at least ten times. The rearrangement uses TRBV28 and TRBJ2-7; 9 positions match TRBD2. This CDR3 contains 16 residues. With 3 bases clipped from V and 0 bases from J, the junction kept 6 bases outside the gene matches. Germline loops: CDR1 MDHEN, CDR2 SYDVKM. The CDR3 reads CASSFSLAGLSYEQYF. The CDR3 bases are TGTGCCAGCAGTTTCAGTCTAGCGGGACTCTCCTACGAGCAGTACTTC.

This clonotype was picked up a small number of times. The chain has TRBV5-1 and TRBJ2-2, with 7 bases aligning to TRBD2. The V gene's germline CDR1 is SGHRS and CDR2 YFSETQ. Trimming at V came to 2 bases and at J to 2 bases, leaving 3 bases not matched to a gene. The CDR3 has 15 residues. This CDR3 reads CASSFASGNTGELFF. The CDR3 DNA is TGCGCCAGCAGCTTCGCTAGCGGAAACACCGGGGAGCTGTTTTTT.

V gene TRBV9 combines with J gene TRBJ2-4; 9 positions agree with TRBD2. CDR1 and CDR2 (germline): SGDLS, YYNGEE. J lost 6 bases, V lost 3 bases, and 10 bases had no gene match. The CDR3 spans 16 residues. The CDR3 sequence: CASSADIAGVGNIQYF. In DNA form, the CDR3 reads TGTGCCAGCAGCGCAGACATAGCGGGAGTGGGAAACATTCAGTACTTC. Drawing the rest from reference TRBV9 and TRBJ2-4, the complete variable domain is DSGVTQTPKHLITATGQRVTLRCSPRSGDLSVYWYQQSLDQGLQFLIQYYNGEERAKGNILERFSAQQFPDLHSELNLSSLELGDSALYFCASSADIAGVGNIQYFGAGTRLSVL.

This clonotype has more than one count but fewer than ten. This chain uses TRBV5-1 with TRBJ2-7, with a weak D call TRBD2 (6 bases). V was trimmed by 2 bases and J by 3 bases, leaving 12 bases between them. The CDR3 sequence is 14 residues long. Looked up from germline, CDR1 is SGHRS and CDR2 is YFSETQ. The CDR3 here is CASSFASAGYEQYF. CDR3 DNA: TGCGCCAGCAGCTTCGCTAGCGCCGGCTACGAGCAGTACTTC.

In its sample, this clonotype was seen a few times. The chain combines TRBV20-1 with TRBJ1-1; a weak D match, TRBD1 (6 bases). This CDR3 comprises 13 residues. Germline V gene lookup returns CDR1 DFQATT and CDR2 SNEGSKA (reference sequence). The DNA of the CDR3 is TGCGGGAAAAGGGGCAGGGGGAACACTGAAGCTTTCTTT. Its translation is CGKRGRGNTEAFF.

This clonotype was recorded many times. This rearrangement joins TRBV5-1 to TRBJ2-5; 8 bases line up with TRBD2. J lost 9 bases, V lost 4 bases, and 14 bases had no gene match. The CDR3 has 15 amino acids. The V gene's germline CDR1 is SGHRS and CDR2 YFSETQ. CDR3: CASSETGTRERAQYF. The CDR3 DNA is TGCGCCAGCAGCGAAACCGGGACTAGGGAGAGGGCCCAGTACTTC.

V gene TRBV4-3 combines with J gene TRBJ2-3; D perhaps matches TRBD2 (5 bases). Trimming cost V 0 bases and J 4 bases, with 14 bases left between them. Germline CDR1 is LGHNA and CDR2 is YSLEER. CDR3 length: 16 residues. CDR3 DNA sequence: TGCGCCAGCAGCCAAGAGGCAAGCCCCGGGGCAGATACGCAGTATTTT. It specifies CASSQEASPGADTQYF.

This clonotype was picked up many times. V gene TRBV29-1 combines with J gene TRBJ2-7; 7 nucleotides match TRBD2. Germline assignment: CDR1 SQVTM and CDR2 ANQGSEA. The CDR3 runs to 13 residues. The ends lost 6 bases at V and 2 bases at J; junction bases unmatched: 7. The CDR3 is CSVAPSGPYEQYF. The CDR3 coding sequence is TGCAGCGTCGCTCCTAGCGGCCCCTACGAGCAGTACTTC.

This clonotype was seen ten or more times. V and J are TRBV28 and TRBJ2-7, with D perhaps TRBD2 (5 bases). Germline V lookup: CDR1 MDHEN, CDR2 SYDVKM. This CDR3 region has 13 residues. Trimming shortened V by 6 bases and J by 7 bases, and 16 bases separated the two germline ends. CDR3 DNA: TGTGCCAGCAGCCCCGAGGGTTCGCGAGAGCAGTACTTC. This sequence encodes CASSPEGSREQYF.

There are a few counts of this clonotype. This sequence joins TRBV6-2 or TRBV6-3 and TRBJ2-7, with a weak D call TRBD2 (6 bases). Germline V gene data show CDR1 as MNHEY and CDR2 as SVGEGT. Trimming stripped 2 bases from V and 0 bases from J, with 14 bases between. This CDR3 comprises 16 residues. As DNA, the CDR3 is TGTGCCAGCAGTTACGACGTTGGGGGGTACTCCTACGAGCAGTACTTC. It specifies CASSYDVGGYSYEQYF.

This clonotype was detected ten times or more. The gene calls are TRBV29-1 and TRBJ2-1; no clear D. V was cut by 7 bases and J by 4 bases, with 17 bases left in between. The CDR3 consists of 14 residues. Per germline, CDR1 SQVTM and CDR2 ANQGSEA. CDR3: CSANNPSKYNEQFF. CDR3 sequence (DNA): TGCAGCGCTAACAACCCCTCCAAGTACAATGAGCAGTTCTTC.

The CDR3 DNA sequence: TGTGCCAGCAGCTTATACACTTCCTACAATGAGCAGTTCTTC. Translating gives CASSLYTSYNEQFF. The J gene is TRBJ2-1, the V gene TRBV7-9; no clear D. The CDR3 length is 14 residues. CDR1 and CDR2 from the germline V gene are SEHNR and FQNEAQ (reference sequence). Deletions cut 2 bases from V and 1 base from J, with 6 bases between.

This clonotype was seen more than once but under ten times. The chain couples TRBV11-2 to TRBJ1-1; D ambiguous. The CDR3 is made up of 15 amino acids. Germline V gene lookup returns CDR1 SGHAT and CDR2 FQNNGV. The germline V and J ends were trimmed by 3 bases and 2 bases, with 13 bases remaining between them. CDR3 in amino acids: CASSLALGFNTEAFF. The DNA for the CDR3 is TGTGCCAGCAGCTTGGCTTTGGGATTCAACACTGAAGCTTTCTTT.

The sample holds a few counts of this clonotype. The chain has TRBV27 and TRBJ2-1; D remains ambiguous. The germline V and J ends were trimmed by 8 bases and 3 bases, with 11 bases remaining between them. This CDR3 comprises 13 residues. Germline assignment: CDR1 MNHEY and CDR2 SMNVEV (reference sequence). CDR3 in amino acids: CASGEAFYNEQFF. CDR3 in DNA: TGTGCCAGCGGGGAAGCTTTCTACAATGAGCAGTTCTTC.

A note on this clonotype: A much larger clone lies one base from this, so it may be a read error. This chain joins TRBV29-1 and TRBJ2-6; no clear D. V lost 2 bases to trimming and J lost 0 bases, with 5 bases between them. Germline CDR1 SQVTM, CDR2 ANQGSEA. This CDR3 comprises 14 residues. The DNA for the CDR3 is TGCAGCGTTGAATTCGTCTCTGGGGCCAACGTCCTGACTTTC. Protein: CSVEFVSGANVLTF.

This clonotype was seen a few times. The chain's CDR3 is CSGRGTTDTQYF. In DNA, the CDR3 is TGCAGCGGGAGGGGGACCACAGATACGCAGTATTTT. The genes are TRBV29-1 and TRBJ2-3, with D perhaps assigned TRBD1 or TRBD2 (6 bases each). The CDR3 is 12 amino acids. The germline V gene has CDR1 SQVTM and CDR2 ANQGSEA. The ends were cut back, 7 bases at V and 2 bases at J, with 10 bases in the middle.

The CDR3 DNA is TGCAGCGGGAACTTTATAGGGGAGCAGTACTTC. It yields the protein CSGNFIGEQYF. The V and J genes are TRBV29-1 and TRBJ2-7; D is uncertain. V gave up 7 bases and J gave up 7 bases, with 14 bases separating them. CDR1 and CDR2 from the germline V gene are SQVTM and ANQGSEA. This CDR3 has 11 residues.

This clonotype was picked up a small number of times. This chain uses TRBV4-3 with TRBJ2-5; TRBD2 aligns across 7 bases. This CDR3 is built from 16 residues. The V segment lost 0 bases and the J segment 1 base; nucleotides outside the gene matches: 5. CDR1 and CDR2 from the germline V gene are LGHNA and YSLEER. Written as DNA, the CDR3 is TGCGCCAGCAGCCAAGAATGGCGGGAGTTCCAAGAGACCCAGTACTTC. Residues: CASSQEWREFQETQYF.

This clonotype was seen more than once but under ten times. The V call is TRBV2, the J call TRBJ2-3; 12 bases align to TRBD1. The germline gives CDR1 SNHLY, CDR2 FYNNEI. V lost 6 bases to trimming and J lost 6 bases; unmatched junction nucleotides: 16. The CDR3 is 18 residues long. DNA of the CDR3: TGTGCCAGCAGCGACCCTCGGGACAGGGGGCTTCTTGTCGATACGCAGTATTTT. Translated: CASSDPRDRGLLVDTQYF.

The rearrangement links TRBV11-2 to TRBJ2-2; D unresolved. This CDR3 is 14 amino acids long. V lost 8 bases and J lost 2, with 12 bases in between. Germline V gives CDR1 SGHAT, CDR2 FQNNGV. CDR3 region: CASRWGYNTGELFF. For the CDR3, the DNA is TGTGCCAGCCGGTGGGGATATAACACCGGGGAGCTGTTTTTT.

Ten or more counts support this clonotype. The CDR3, as DNA: TGTGCCAGCAGCCCAACTAGCGCTTCAGACGAGCAGTACTTC. Its translation is CASSPTSASDEQYF. The chain is built from TRBV12-3 or TRBV12-4 and TRBJ2-7; 7 positions match TRBD2. The V and J ends lost 6 bases and 5 bases, in that order; junction bases with no gene match: 10. The CDR3 totals 14 residues.